This TCR beta chain was profiled in a study of blood T cells in healthy people across ages. Study at large: Roughly one uniquely barcoded beta molecule per two T cells was captured.

Broader study findings: Per million T cells, the diversity of TCR beta decreased roughly linearly as age advanced.

Isolated per sample were at least 7 million PBMCs. This clonotype was observed many times. Its antigen is as yet unknown. Through a sample-barcoded 5' primer and a J-beta primer mix, a second PCR was run for roughly 6 to 12 cycles. One entry per CDR3 protein results from TCRdb running MiXCR on the 5' RACE reads. The sample records hundreds of thousands of distinct CDR3 sequences, 32% being singletons. V lost 0 bases, J lost 3 bases, and 18 bases lay in between. The CDR3 runs 17 residues. Looked up from germline, CDR1 is SGDLS and CDR2 is YYNGEE. The sequence derives from a woman of 80 years or more in good health. Sequencing was performed on blood. This rearrangement joins TRBV9 to TRBJ1-2, with TRBD1 as a possible D gene (5 bases). Here the CDR3 DNA reads TGTGCCAGCAGCGTAGCCCTATGGTCAGGGACGGACTATGGCTACACCTTC. Its translation is CASSVALWSGTDYGYTF.